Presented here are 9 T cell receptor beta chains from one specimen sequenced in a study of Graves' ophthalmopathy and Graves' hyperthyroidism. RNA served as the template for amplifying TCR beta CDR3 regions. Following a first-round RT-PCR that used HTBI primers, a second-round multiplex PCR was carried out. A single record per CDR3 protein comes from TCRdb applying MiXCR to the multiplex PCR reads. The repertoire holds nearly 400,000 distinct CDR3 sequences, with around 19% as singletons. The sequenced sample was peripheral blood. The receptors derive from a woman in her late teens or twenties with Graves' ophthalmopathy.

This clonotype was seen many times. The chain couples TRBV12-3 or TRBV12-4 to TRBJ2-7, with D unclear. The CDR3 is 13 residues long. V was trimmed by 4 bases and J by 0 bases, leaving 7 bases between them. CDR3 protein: CASSSVLSYEQYF. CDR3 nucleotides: TGTGCCAGCAGTTCCGTTCTCTCCTACGAGCAGTACTTC.

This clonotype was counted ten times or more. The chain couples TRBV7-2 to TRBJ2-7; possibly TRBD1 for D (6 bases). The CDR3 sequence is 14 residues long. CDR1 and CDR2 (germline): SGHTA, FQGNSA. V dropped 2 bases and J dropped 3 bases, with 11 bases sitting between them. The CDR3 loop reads CASSLYGQSYEQYF. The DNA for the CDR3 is TGTGCCAGCAGCTTATATGGACAGAGCTACGAGCAGTACTTC.

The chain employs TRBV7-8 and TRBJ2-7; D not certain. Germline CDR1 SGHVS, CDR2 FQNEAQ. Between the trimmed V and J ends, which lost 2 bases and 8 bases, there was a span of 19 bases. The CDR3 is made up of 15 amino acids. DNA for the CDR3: TGTGCCAGCAGCTTAAAGAGAACGGACCATACGAAGCAGTACTTC. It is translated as CASSLKRTDHTKQYF. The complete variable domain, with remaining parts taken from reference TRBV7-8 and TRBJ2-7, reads GAGVSQSPRYKVAKRGQDVALRCDPISGHVSLFWYQQALGQGPEFLTYFQNEAQLDKSGLPSDRFFAERPEGSVSTLKIQRTQQEDSAVYLCASSLKRTDHTKQYFGPGTRLTVT.

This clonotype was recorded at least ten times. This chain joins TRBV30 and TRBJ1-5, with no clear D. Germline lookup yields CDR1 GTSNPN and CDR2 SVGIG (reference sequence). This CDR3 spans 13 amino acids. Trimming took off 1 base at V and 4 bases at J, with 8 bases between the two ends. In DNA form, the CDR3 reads TGTGCCTGGAGTGGCGCCAATAATCAGCCCCAGCATTTT. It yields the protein CAWSGANNQPQHF.

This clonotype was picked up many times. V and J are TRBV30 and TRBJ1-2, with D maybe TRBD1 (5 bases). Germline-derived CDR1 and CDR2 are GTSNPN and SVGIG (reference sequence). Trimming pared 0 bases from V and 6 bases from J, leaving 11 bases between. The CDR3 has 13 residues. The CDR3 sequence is CAWSVTVTHGYTF. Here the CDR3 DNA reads TGTGCCTGGAGTGTGACAGTTACCCATGGCTACACCTTC.

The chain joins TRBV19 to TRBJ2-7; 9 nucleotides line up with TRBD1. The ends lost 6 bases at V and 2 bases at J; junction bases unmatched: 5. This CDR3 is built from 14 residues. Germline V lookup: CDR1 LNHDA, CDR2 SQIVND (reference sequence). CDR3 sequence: CASSRTGAPYEQYF. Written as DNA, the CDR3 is TGTGCCAGTAGCCGGACAGGGGCCCCCTACGAGCAGTACTTC.

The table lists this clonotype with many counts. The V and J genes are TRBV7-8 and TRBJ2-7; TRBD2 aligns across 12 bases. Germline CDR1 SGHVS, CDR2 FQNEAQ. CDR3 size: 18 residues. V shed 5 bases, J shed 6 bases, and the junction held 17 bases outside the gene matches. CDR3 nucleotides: TGTGCCAGCAGCCTGGGGCTAGCGGGAGGGCTGGCTGGGGTCGAGCAGTACTTC. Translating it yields CASSLGLAGGLAGVEQYF.

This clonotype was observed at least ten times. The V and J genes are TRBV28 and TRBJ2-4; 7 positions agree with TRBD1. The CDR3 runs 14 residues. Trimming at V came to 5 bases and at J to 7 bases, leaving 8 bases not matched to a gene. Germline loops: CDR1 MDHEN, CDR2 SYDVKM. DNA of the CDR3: TGTGCCAGCAGTCCGACAGGGTTGATGAACATTCAGTACTTC. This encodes CASSPTGLMNIQYF.

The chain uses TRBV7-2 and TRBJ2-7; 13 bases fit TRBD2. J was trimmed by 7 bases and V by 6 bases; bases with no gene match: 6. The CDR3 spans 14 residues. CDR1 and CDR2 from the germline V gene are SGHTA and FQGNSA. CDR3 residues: CASRTGTSGTEQYF. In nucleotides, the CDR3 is TGTGCCAGCAGAACCGGGACTAGCGGGACTGAGCAGTACTTC. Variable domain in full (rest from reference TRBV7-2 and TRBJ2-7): GAGVSQSPSNKVTEKGKDVELRCDPISGHTALYWYRQSLGQGLEFLIYFQGNSAPDKSGLPSDRFSAERTGGSVSTLTIQRTQQEDSAVYLCASRTGTSGTEQYFGPGTRLTVT.